A selection of T cell receptor beta chains follows, all from one sample in a study of cytomegalovirus exposure and HLA in healthy donors. Libraries were prepared by immunoSEQ multiplex PCR; TCRdb keeps only in-frame clonotypes and omits some of them. Its listing shows 150,000 to 200,000 clones. Input material: PBMCs. These receptors were collected from a woman aged 55-69 years in good health and CMV-seronegative. Each CDR3 is given with its conserved first and last residue. Each record gives: V gene, D gene, J gene, CDR3 DNA, CDR3 protein. A D gene is named only where the DNA matches it firmly.

>TRBV27|-|TRBJ2-7
TGTGCCAGCAGATCACAGGTTTCCTACGAGCAGTACTTC
CASRSQVSYEQYF
>TRBV6-1|TRBD1|TRBJ1-3
TGTGCCAGCAGGGACAGGGGGGTCATTGGAAACACCATATATTTT
CASRDRGVIGNTIYF
>TRBV2|-|TRBJ2-5
TGTGCCAGCACGGGGAGTGAGACCCAGTACTTC
CASTGSETQYF
>TRBV11-3|-|TRBJ2-2
TGTGCCAGCAGCACCAGCGCCAGGGGTAACACCGGGGAGCTGTTTTTT
CASSTSARGNTGELFF
>TRBV9|TRBD1|TRBJ2-1
TGTGCCAGCAGCGTAGTTGACAGGGATGAGCAGTTCTTC
CASSVVDRDEQFF
>TRBV19|-|TRBJ1-5
TGTGCCAGTAGTATAGATCCTGGGCTCCATCAGCCCCAGCATTTT
CASSIDPGLHQPQHF
>TRBV18|TRBD1|TRBJ1-4
TGTGCCAGCTCACCACGTCGTCCAGGGGGCGTAGGAACAACTAATGAAAAACTGTTTTTT
CASSPRRPGGVGTTNEKLFF
>TRBV7-2|-|TRBJ1-5
TGTGCCAGCAGCTTAGAGAAGACAGCTAATCAGCCCCAGCATTTT
CASSLEKTANQPQHF
>TRBV9|-|TRBJ2-2
TGTGCCAGCAGCGTAATCTCCACCGGGGAGCTGTTTTTT
CASSVISTGELFF
>TRBV7-9|-|TRBJ2-6
TGTGCCAGCAGCTTAACCCCAGGTACCTCTGGGGCCAACGTCCTGACTTTC
CASSLTPGTSGANVLTF
>TRBV4-1|TRBD1|TRBJ2-7
TGCGCCAGCAGCCTAGGGACAGGGGGGACCTACGAGCAGTACTTC
CASSLGTGGTYEQYF
>TRBV7-6|TRBD2|TRBJ2-2
TGTGCCAGCAGCTTATATACTAGCGGGAGTCCCGGGGAGCTGTTTTTT
CASSLYTSGSPGELFF
>TRBV2|-|TRBJ1-6
TGTGCCAGCCTATTGGCACTACGCATTGTGCCCCTCCACTTT
CASLLALRIVPLHF